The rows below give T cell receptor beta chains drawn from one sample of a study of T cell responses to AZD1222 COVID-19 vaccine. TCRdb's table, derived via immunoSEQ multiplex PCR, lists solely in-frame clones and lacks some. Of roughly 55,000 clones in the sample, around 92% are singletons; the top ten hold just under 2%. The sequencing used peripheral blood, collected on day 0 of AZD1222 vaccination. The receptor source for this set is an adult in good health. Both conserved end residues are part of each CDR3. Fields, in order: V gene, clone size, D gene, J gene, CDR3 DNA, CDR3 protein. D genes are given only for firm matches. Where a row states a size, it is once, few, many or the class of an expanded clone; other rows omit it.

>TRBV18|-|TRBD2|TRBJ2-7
TGTGCCAGCTCACCAATTGGGACTAGGATCTACGAGCAGTACTTC
CASSPIGTRIYEQYF
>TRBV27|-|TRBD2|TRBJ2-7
TGTGCCAGCAGTGGTTTTCCAAGCGGGAGGATCTACGAGCAGTACTTC
CASSGFPSGRIYEQYF
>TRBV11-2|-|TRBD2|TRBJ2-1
TGTGCCAGCAGCTTAAAATCGGGGAGGCGGGAGGGCCATAGGGAGCAGTTCTTC
CASSLKSGRREGHREQFF
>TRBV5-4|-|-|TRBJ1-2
TGTGCCAGCAGCTTACCGGGACAAAATTATGGCTACACCTTC
CASSLPGQNYGYTF
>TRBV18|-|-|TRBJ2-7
TGTGCCAGCTCACCGGGAGTCGGTTCTGACAACGGGCAGTACTTC
CASSPGVGSDNGQYF
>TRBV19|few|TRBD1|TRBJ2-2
TGTGCCAGTAGTCCCCTTGACAGGGGCAACGGGGAGCTGTTTTTT
CASSPLDRGNGELFF
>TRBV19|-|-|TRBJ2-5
TGTGCCAGTGGCTACGTTGGTGGGCAAGAGACCCAGTACTTC
CASGYVGGQETQYF
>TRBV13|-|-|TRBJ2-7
TGTGCCAGCAGCACAAGGGGAGACTCGGGGAGCTCCTACGAGCAGTACTTC
CASSTRGDSGSSYEQYF
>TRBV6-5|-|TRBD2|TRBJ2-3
TGTGCCAGCAGTAGAAGCGGGACGACAGATACGCAGTATTTT
CASSRSGTTDTQYF
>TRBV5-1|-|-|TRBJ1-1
TGCGCCAGCAGCTTGGAGGGGACCGAGGGTGAAGCTTTCTTT
CASSLEGTEGEAFF
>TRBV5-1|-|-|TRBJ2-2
TGCGCCAGCAGCTTGGGGGACTTCACCGGGGAGCTGTTTTTT
CASSLGDFTGELFF
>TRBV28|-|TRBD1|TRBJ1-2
TGTGCCAGCAGATCCCACACCGGGACAGGGTCTGGCTACACCTTC
CASRSHTGTGSGYTF
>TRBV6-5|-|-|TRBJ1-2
TGTGCCAGCAGTTACTCAGCAGGGTCTAGCAACTATGGCTACACCTTC
CASSYSAGSSNYGYTF
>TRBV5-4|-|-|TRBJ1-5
TGTGCCAGCAGCTTACAGGGCGGCAATCAGCCCCAGCATTTT
CASSLQGGNQPQHF
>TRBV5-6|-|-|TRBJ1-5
TGTGCCAGCAGCTTGAACGGGGCTGTTCAGCCCCAGCATTTT
CASSLNGAVQPQHF
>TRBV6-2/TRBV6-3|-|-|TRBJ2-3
TGTGCCAGCAGTACTCCCGAACTAAGCCGTACTACGCAGTATTTT
CASSTPELSRTTQYF
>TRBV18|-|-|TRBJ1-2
TGTGCCAGCTCACCACTAATGGGGAGTGAGGATGGCTACACCTTC
CASSPLMGSEDGYTF
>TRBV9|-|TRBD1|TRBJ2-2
TGTGCCAGCAGCCCTTCGGGACAGGGGACCGGGGAGCTGTTTTTT
CASSPSGQGTGELFF
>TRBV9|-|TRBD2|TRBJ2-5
TGTGCCAGCTCCCGGGGAGGGCCGGAGACCCAGTACTTC
CASSRGGPETQYF
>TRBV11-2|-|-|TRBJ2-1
TGTGCCAGCAGCTTAGGGCGGAACAATGAGCAGTTCTTC
CASSLGRNNEQFF
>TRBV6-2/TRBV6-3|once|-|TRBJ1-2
TGTGCCAGCAGTTACCACATTCTTCGACAGGCCCTCGCTAACTATGGCTACACCTTC
CASSYHILRQALANYGYTF
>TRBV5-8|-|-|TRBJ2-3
TGTGCCAGCAGCCTATATAGAGTGGAGGGGAGCACAGATACGCAGTATTTT
CASSLYRVEGSTDTQYF
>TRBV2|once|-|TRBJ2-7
TGTGCCAGCAGTGGGCCCGGGCAGGAGGGCGAGCAGTACTTC
CASSGPGQEGEQYF
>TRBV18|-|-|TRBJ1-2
TGTGCCAGCTCAGGGGAGAGGGATGGCTACACCTTC
CASSGERDGYTF
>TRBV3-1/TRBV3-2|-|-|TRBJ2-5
TGTGCCAGCAGCCAAGGTGACCGGGAGAAGACCCAGTACTTC
CASSQGDREKTQYF
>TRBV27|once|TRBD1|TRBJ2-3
TGTGCCAGCAGTCAGAAAGCCACTGGGACAGGTCCTTCCACAGATACGCAGTATTTT
CASSQKATGTGPSTDTQYF
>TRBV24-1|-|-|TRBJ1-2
TGTGCCACCTCGGGGCAGGGCCGCTCTTATGGCTACACCTTC
CATSGQGRSYGYTF
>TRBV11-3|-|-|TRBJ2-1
TGTGCCAGCAGCTTAGGGGGCAGTAATGAGCAGTTCTTC
CASSLGGSNEQFF
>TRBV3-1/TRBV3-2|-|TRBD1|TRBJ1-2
TGTGCCAGCAGCCAAGAGGACAGGCCAGATGGCTACACCTTC
CASSQEDRPDGYTF
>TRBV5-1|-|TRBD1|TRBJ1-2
TGCGCCAGCAGCCCCGGACAGGGGGAAGGCTACACCTTC
CASSPGQGEGYTF
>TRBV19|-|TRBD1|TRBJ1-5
TGTGCCAGTAGTATAGATGAGTACAGGGGGCGCGGTCAGCCCCAGCATTTT
CASSIDEYRGRGQPQHF
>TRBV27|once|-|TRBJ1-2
TGTGCCAGCAGTTTATCAGGGAACTATGGCTACACCTTC
CASSLSGNYGYTF